This paragraph covers one T cell receptor beta chain sequence. Measured with immunoSEQ multiplex PCR; TCRdb has only the in-frame clones, and not every one. The repertoire holds 11,000 to 15,000 clones, with 85% to 90% as singletons. From germline, CDR1 is SGHDT and CDR2 YYEEEE. Trimming removed 4 bases at V and 1 base at J, with 6 bases between. CDR3 length: 12 residues. This record belongs to a study of blood T cell repertoires in COVID-19. Study overall: The United States, Italy and Spain supplied acute and convalescent COVID-19 samples.

The chain carries TRBV5-6 and TRBJ2-7, with D perhaps matching TRBD1 (6 bases). Sequences were obtained from peripheral blood. The clonotype was recovered from a human donor in a cohort sampled during active COVID-19. CDR3 coding DNA: TGTGCCAGCAGCACAGGGTCCTACGAGCAGTACTTC. Residues: CASSTGSYEQYF.